What follows are 10 T cell receptor beta chains derived from one specimen sequenced in a study of blood T cell repertoires in COVID-19. TCRdb's copy holds only in-frame clones and misses some; the assay was immunoSEQ multiplex PCR. The sample lists about 140,000 clones; roughly 84% were seen once. Sample: peripheral blood. The receptors were gathered from a woman aged 60 to 75 with acute or convalescent COVID-19.

This clone was recorded a few times. The genes are TRBV7-2 and TRBJ2-7, with TRBD2 identical over 7 bases. CDR1 SGHTA and CDR2 FQGNSA come from the germline V gene. The length of the CDR3 is 14 residues. After removal of 5 bases from V and 5 bases from J, the junction contained 9 bases not matched to a gene. For the CDR3, the DNA is TGTGCCAGCAGCCCCGCGCGGGAGATCCACGAGCAGTACTTC. Amino acids: CASSPAREIHEQYF.

This chain links TRBV3-1 (or the pseudogene TRBV3-2) with TRBJ2-7; 10 nucleotides align to TRBD1. Germline V gene sequence: CDR1 LGHDT, CDR2 YNNKEL (reference sequence). The ends lost 5 bases at V and 3 bases at J; junction bases unmatched: 7. The CDR3 loop spans 15 amino acids. The DNA for the CDR3 is TGTGCCAGCAGCTACACCTGGACAGGGGGCTACGAGCAGTACTTC. Residues: CASSYTWTGGYEQYF.

The J gene is TRBJ2-1, the V gene TRBV6-2 or TRBV6-3; TRBD2 is a possible D gene (5 bases). The V end was cut by 0 bases, the J end by 2 bases, with 11 bases between. Germline V gene lookup returns CDR1 MNHEY and CDR2 SVGEGT. The CDR3 length is 16 residues. CDR3 protein: CASSYSERKTYNEQFF. The CDR3 DNA reads as TGTGCCAGCAGTTACTCGGAGCGGAAAACCTACAATGAGCAGTTCTTC.

This sequence joins TRBV5-8 and TRBJ1-5, with 8 bases that match TRBD1. CDR1 is SGHTS, CDR2 YDEGEE, per germline. There are 16 residues in the CDR3. Unmatched junction bases numbered 13, after V lost 9 bases and J lost 2 bases. The CDR3 nucleotides read TGTGCCACCGCGACAGGGGTAGACATGGGCAATCAGCCCCAGCATTTT. As protein: CATATGVDMGNQPQHF.

The genes are TRBV7-9 and TRBJ2-2, with TRBD1 matching 9 bases. With 5 bases clipped from V and 0 bases from J, the junction kept 4 bases outside the gene matches. There are 16 residues in the CDR3. Germline CDR1 SEHNR, CDR2 FQNEAQ (reference sequence). CDR3 sequence: CASSRTGGANTGELFF. The CDR3, as DNA: TGTGCCAGCAGCCGTACAGGGGGCGCGAACACCGGGGAGCTGTTTTTT.

The chain uses TRBV2 and TRBJ1-5; no clear D gene. CDR1 is SNHLY and CDR2 is FYNNEI in the germline V gene. V lost 7 bases and J lost 1, with 14 bases in between. The CDR3 totals 15 residues. This CDR3 is CASNELGRSNQPQHF. The CDR3 DNA follows: TGTGCCAGCAACGAATTAGGGAGGAGCAATCAGCCCCAGCATTTT.

V gene TRBV6-5 combines with J gene TRBJ2-7, with TRBD2 identical over 8 bases. From germline, CDR1 is MNHEY and CDR2 SVGAGI. V was clipped by 3 bases and J by 2 bases; unmatched bases: 3. The CDR3 has 14 residues. The CDR3: CASSYASGPYEQYF. The CDR3 DNA follows: TGTGCCAGCAGTTATGCTAGCGGGCCCTACGAGCAGTACTTC.

The V call is TRBV19, the J call TRBJ1-4; TRBD1 aligns across 9 bases. The length of the CDR3 is 16 residues. The ends lost 4 bases at V and 4 bases at J; junction bases unmatched: 7. The V gene's germline CDR1 is LNHDA and CDR2 SQIVND (reference sequence). CDR3 sequence reads: CASSTIPGQGNEKLFF. CDR3 DNA sequence: TGTGCCAGTAGTACGATTCCGGGACAGGGTAATGAAAAACTGTTTTTT.

The chain couples TRBV27 to TRBJ1-1; 11 bases match TRBD1. The CDR3 extends over 16 amino acids. From germline, CDR1 is MNHEY and CDR2 SMNVEV (reference sequence). The trim removed 5 bases at V and 5 bases at J, leaving 10 bases unmatched. Here the CDR3 DNA reads TGTGCCAGCAGTCAACCGGACAGGGGGCGAGGGACTGAAGCTTTCTTT. It translates to CASSQPDRGRGTEAFF.

J is TRBJ1-1 and V is TRBV7-2; 7 bases line up with TRBD1. V dropped 0 bases and J dropped 4; count of bases not matched to a gene: 5. The CDR3 extends over 15 amino acids. Germline V gene sequence: CDR1 SGHTA, CDR2 FQGNSA. CDR3 region: CASSLAPAGGTEAFF. For the CDR3, the DNA is TGTGCCAGCAGCTTAGCGCCAGCAGGGGGCACTGAAGCTTTCTTT.